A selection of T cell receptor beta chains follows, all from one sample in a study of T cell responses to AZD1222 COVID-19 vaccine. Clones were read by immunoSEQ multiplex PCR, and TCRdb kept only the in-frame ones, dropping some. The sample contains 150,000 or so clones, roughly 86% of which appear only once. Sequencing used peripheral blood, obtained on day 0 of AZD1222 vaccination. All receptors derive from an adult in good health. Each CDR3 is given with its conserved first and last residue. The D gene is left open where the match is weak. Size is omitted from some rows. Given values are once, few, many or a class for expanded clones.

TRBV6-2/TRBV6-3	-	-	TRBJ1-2	TGTGCCAGCAGCCAACCAGGGGTAGACTATGGCTACACCTTC	CASSQPGVDYGYTF
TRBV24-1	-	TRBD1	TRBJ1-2	TGTGCCACCAGTGATTCGACCGACAGGGCCAGCGGGGGCTACACCTTC	CATSDSTDRASGGYTF
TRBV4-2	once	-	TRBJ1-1	TGTGCCAGCAGCCAAGATGAAGGGATGCTTACTGAAGCTTTCTTT	CASSQDEGMLTEAFF
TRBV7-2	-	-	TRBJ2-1	TGTGCCAGCAGCTCCTTCGGTGATGAGCAGTTCTTC	CASSSFGDEQFF
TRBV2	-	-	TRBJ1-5	TGTGCCAGCAGTCCGGACAGCAATCAGCCCCAGCATTTT	CASSPDSNQPQHF
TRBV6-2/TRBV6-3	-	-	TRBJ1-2	TGTGCCAGCAGTTACGCCTTCGGTGGCGCCTACACCTTC	CASSYAFGGAYTF
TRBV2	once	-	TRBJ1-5	TGTGCCAGCAGTGAAGGAAAAGGATTTAATCAGCCCCAGCATTTT	CASSEGKGFNQPQHF
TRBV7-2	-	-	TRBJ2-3	TGTGCCAGCAGCTTAGCGGGGGGACGCACAGATACGCAGTATTTT	CASSLAGGRTDTQYF
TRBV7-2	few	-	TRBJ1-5	TGTGCCAGCAGCTTCTGGGTTAGCAATCAGCCCCAGCATTTT	CASSFWVSNQPQHF
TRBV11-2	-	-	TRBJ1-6	TGTGCCAGCAGCTTAATGAGGGGTTTGGGTTCACCCCTCCACTTT	CASSLMRGLGSPLHF
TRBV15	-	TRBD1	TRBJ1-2	TGTGCCACCAGCCCGCGACAGGGGGCGTTCGGCTACACCTTC	CATSPRQGAFGYTF
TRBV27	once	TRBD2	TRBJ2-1	TGTGCCAGCAGTTCGGCTTTGGGACTACCTCACAATGAGCAGTTCTTC	CASSSALGLPHNEQFF
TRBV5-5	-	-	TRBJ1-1	TGTGCCAGCAGCCATCGTTTGACAGGTATGAACACTGAAGCTTTCTTT	CASSHRLTGMNTEAFF
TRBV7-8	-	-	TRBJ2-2	TGTGCCAGCATTCGGCCGGGGCAGGAGAACACCGGGGAGCTGTTTTTT	CASIRPGQENTGELFF
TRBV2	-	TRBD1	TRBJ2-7	TGTGCCAGCATCAGACAGGGGTCTCCTGGGGAGCAGTACTTC	CASIRQGSPGEQYF
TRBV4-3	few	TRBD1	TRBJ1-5	TGCGCCAGCAGCCAAGAAGTGGGACAGATCAATCAGCCCCAGCATTTT	CASSQEVGQINQPQHF
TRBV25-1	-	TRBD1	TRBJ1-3	TGTGCCACCACGGCGGATGGGACAGGGGGCGCAGGAAACACCATATATTTT	CATTADGTGGAGNTIYF
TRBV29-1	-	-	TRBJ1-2	TGCAGCGCCCCTCGGGCCGGTGGCTACACCTTC	CSAPRAGGYTF
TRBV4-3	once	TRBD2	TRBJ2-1	TGCGCCAGCAGCCAAGCCGGCAGCGGGGGGTACAATGAGCAGTTCTTC	CASSQAGSGGYNEQFF
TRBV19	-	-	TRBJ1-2	TGTGCCAGCAGGACAGCTGAGTATGGCTACACCTTC	CASRTAEYGYTF
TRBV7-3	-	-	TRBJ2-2	TGTGCCAGCAGCTTATCAGGGAGAGGAGGAACCGGGGAGCTGTTTTTT	CASSLSGRGGTGELFF
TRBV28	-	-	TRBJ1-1	TGTGCCAGCAGTTCGACAGGAGACGGCGAAGCTTTCTTT	CASSSTGDGEAFF
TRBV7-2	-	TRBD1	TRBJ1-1	TGTGCCAGCAAGCACAGGGGCGACCTAATGAACACTGAAGCTTTCTTT	CASKHRGDLMNTEAFF
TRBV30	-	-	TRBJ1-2	TGTGCCTGGAATATTTTGGGGGCGGGGGACTATGGCTACACCTTC	CAWNILGAGDYGYTF
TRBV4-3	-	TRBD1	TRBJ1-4	TGCGCCAGCAGCCAATTTACAGGGGATAATGAAAAACTGTTTTTT	CASSQFTGDNEKLFF
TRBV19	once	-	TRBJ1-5	TGTGCCAGTAGTATTCAAGGTCAGCCCCAGCATTTT	CASSIQGQPQHF
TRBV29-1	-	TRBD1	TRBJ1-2	TGCAGCGTTTTGCTCACGGACAGGGACTATGGCTACACCTTC	CSVLLTDRDYGYTF
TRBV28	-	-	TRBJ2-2	TGTGCCAGCAGTTTAGTTCGACCCCTAGACGTCGGGGAGCTGTTTTTT	CASSLVRPLDVGELFF
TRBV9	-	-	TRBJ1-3	TGTGCCAGCAGCCTGGACAGAATAAACACCATATATTTT	CASSLDRINTIYF
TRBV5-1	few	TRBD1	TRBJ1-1	TGCGCCAGCTCCCAGGGACAGGGAGTCACTGAAGCTTTCTTT	CASSQGQGVTEAFF
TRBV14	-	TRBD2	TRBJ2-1	TGTGCCAGCAGCCTTTGGACTAGCGGGAGGGTGAACAATGAGCAGTTCTTC	CASSLWTSGRVNNEQFF